Each of the 8 T cell receptor beta chains below was sequenced from the same sample in a study of blood T cells in healthy people across ages. Next came a second PCR, run for about 7 to 12 cycles, which used a sample-barcoded 5' primer along with a J-beta primer mix. In TCRdb, the 5' RACE reads were re-called with MiXCR into one record per CDR3 protein. This table has about 1.1 million distinct CDR3 sequences, roughly two fifths appearing once. Material: blood. The receptors originated from a young man in good health.

The rearrangement joins TRBV5-1 to TRBJ2-7, with TRBD1 identical over 7 bases. Germline CDR1 is SGHRS and CDR2 is YFSETQ. Unmatched junction bases numbered 9, after V lost 4 bases and J lost 2 bases. The CDR3 contains 15 residues. The CDR3 region has the DNA TGCGCCAGCAGCACACGGACAGGTGAAACCTACGAGCAGTACTTC. Protein: CASSTRTGETYEQYF.

This clonotype was detected a few times. The rearrangement links TRBV10-3 to TRBJ1-4, with D unclear. In germline, CDR1 is ENHRY, CDR2 SYGVKD. The CDR3 contains 15 residues. Deletions cut 0 bases from V and 3 bases from J, with 8 bases between. The CDR3 is CAISESMGSNEKLFF. The CDR3 DNA is TGTGCCATCAGTGAGTCGATGGGGTCTAATGAAAAACTGTTTTTT.

A note on this clonotype: This sequence may be a read error, since a much larger clone differs from it by one base. The J gene is TRBJ2-7, the V gene TRBV20-1; 7 nucleotides match TRBD1. Trimming cost V 2 bases and J 7 bases; bases outside gene matches: 11. The CDR3 runs to 14 residues. Germline V gene data show CDR1 as DFQATT and CDR2 as SNEGSKA (reference sequence). For the CDR3, the DNA is TGCAGTGCTAGAAACAGGGGCATGAACAATGAGCAGTACTTC. Translated: CSARNRGMNNEQYF.

The chain joins TRBV29-1 to TRBJ1-1; D uncertain. This CDR3 has 17 amino acids. Germline CDR1 is SQVTM and CDR2 is ANQGSEA. V lost 0 bases, J lost 1 base, and 18 bases lay in between. The DNA of the CDR3 is TGCAGCGTTGAAGACATTCTCCCTTCGTGGGGGAACACTGAAGCTTTCTTT. Protein product: CSVEDILPSWGNTEAFF. Filled out from reference TRBV29-1 and TRBJ1-1, the complete variable domain reads SAVISQKPSRDICQRGTSLTIQCQVDSQVTMMFWYRQQPGQSLTLIATANQGSEATYESGFVIDKFPISRPNLTFSTLTVSNMSPEDSSIYLCSVEDILPSWGNTEAFFGQGTRLTVV.

J is TRBJ2-3 and V is TRBV12-3 or TRBV12-4; D may be TRBD2 (5 bases). Trimming shortened V by 9 bases and J by 11 bases, and 24 bases separated the two germline ends. There are 14 residues in the CDR3. This CDR3 is CASKGMGSTDVQYF. DNA for the CDR3: TGTGCCAGTAAGGGCATGGGGAGCACAGATGTGCAGTATTTT.

This sequence joins TRBV7-2 and TRBJ1-2, with D possibly TRBD1 on 6 matching bases. Per the germline V gene, CDR1 is SGHTA and CDR2 is FQGNSA. The CDR3 extends over 14 amino acids. V was trimmed by 5 bases and J by 8 bases, leaving 18 bases between them. The CDR3 DNA is TGTGCCAGCAGCACCAATATAGGGGGGGTCGGCTACACCTTC. Protein: CASSTNIGGVGYTF. Based on the CDR3 plus reference TRBV7-2 and TRBJ1-2, the full variable domain is GAGVSQSPSNKVTEKGKDVELRCDPISGHTALYWYRQSLGQGLEFLIYFQGNSAPDKSGLPSDRFSAERTGGSVSTLTIQRTQQEDSAVYLCASSTNIGGVGYTFGSGTRLTVV.

As regards this clonotype: The junction and the germline gene differ at one end; a read error may be behind it. The chain combines TRBV7-2 with TRBJ2-1, with D unresolved. The CDR3 sequence is 12 residues long. Germline CDR1 is SGHTA and CDR2 is FQGNSA. The DNA of the CDR3 is TGTGTCAGCAGCGCACTCTACAATGAGCAGTTCTTC. Translation: CVSSALYNEQFF.

This clonotype was seen more than once but under ten times. The genes are TRBV6-6 and TRBJ2-1, with D unclear. The V and J ends lost 2 bases and 7 bases respectively, with 15 bases between them. The CDR3 loop spans 15 amino acids. Germline CDR1 reads MNHNY; CDR2 reads SVGAGI (reference sequence). The CDR3 is CASSYLAPTRNEQFF. CDR3 DNA sequence: TGTGCCAGCAGTTACCTCGCCCCGACCCGGAATGAGCAGTTCTTC.